A single sample is the source of the 3 T cell receptor beta chains below, sequenced in a study of radiation and T cells in renal cell carcinoma. Sequenced by immunoSEQ multiplex PCR; TCRdb stores in-frame clones only, minus some. The sample has 70,000 to 80,000 clones; just over 85% are singletons. Time point noted: blood 2 weeks post-SBRT. The treatment is: 15 Gy SBRT to primary tumor, nephrectomy 4 weeks later. The input for sequencing was blood, taken from a patient whose treatment included radiotherapy and nephrectomy. The receptors were gathered from a woman aged 50 to 65 with renal cell carcinoma.

This chain uses TRBV15 with TRBJ2-3; D is unclear. This CDR3 region has 13 residues. The V end lost 5 bases, the J end lost 2 bases, and 8 bases lay between the germline ends. Germline V gives CDR1 LNHNV, CDR2 YYDKDF (reference sequence). The CDR3 DNA is TGTGCCACCAGCCCTATCTACACAGATACGCAGTATTTT. It encodes CATSPIYTDTQYF.

The V gene is TRBV2, the J gene TRBJ2-2; 10 bases align to TRBD1. This CDR3 is built from 17 residues. The germline gives CDR1 SNHLY, CDR2 FYNNEI. The junction had 12 bases not matched to a gene; V was cut back by 6 bases and J by 5 bases. The CDR3 protein is CASSAIGTGDGTGELFF. DNA for the CDR3: TGTGCCAGCAGCGCCATCGGGACAGGGGATGGTACCGGGGAGCTGTTTTTT.

The chain couples TRBV5-1 to TRBJ2-1; 7 bases fit TRBD1. V shed 3 bases, J shed 4 bases, and the junction held 10 bases outside the gene matches. This CDR3 region has 16 residues. CDR1 and CDR2 (germline): SGHRS, YFSETQ. CDR3 region: CASSSLDRVSYNEQFF. In DNA, the CDR3 is TGCGCCAGCAGCTCTTTAGACAGGGTATCTTACAATGAGCAGTTCTTC.